These 17 T cell receptor beta chains were sequenced from one sample in a study of glioma-infiltrating T cells. The iRepertoire nested amplicon-rescue multiplex PCR amplified TCR alpha and beta CDR3s from RNA. TCRdb itself ran the multiplex PCR reads through MiXCR, one entry per CDR3 protein. The sample includes about 44,000 distinct CDR3 sequences, under 25% seen only once; the top ten take less than 7%. The sample taken for sequencing was glioma tissue, nonneoplastic brain tissue, or PBMCs (not recorded which). Every receptor here comes from a human donor with low-grade glioma or glioblastoma, undergoing nonglioma brain surgery, or in good health (not recorded which).

The chain uses TRBV7-9 and TRBJ2-1; 14 bases map to TRBD2. Germline lookup yields CDR1 SEHNR and CDR2 FQNEAQ (reference sequence). Trimming cost V 6 bases and J 15 bases; bases outside gene matches: 7. This CDR3 comprises 13 residues. CDR3 in DNA: TGTGCCAGCAGTCGGACTAGCGGGGGGTCGGGGTTCTTC. Protein product: CASSRTSGGSGFF.

Of note for this clonotype: Its ends do not fully match the called genes, so a read error is possible. The chain combines TRBV27 with TRBJ2-3, with 12 bases matching TRBD2. The CDR3 sequence is 18 residues long. CDR1 MNHEY and CDR2 SMNVEV come from the germline V gene (reference sequence). The CDR3 DNA reads as TGTGCCGGCAGTTTAGGGGCTAGCGGGAGGGCGACCACAGACACGCAGTATTTT. Encoded protein: CAGSLGASGRATTDTQYF.

The sample holds a few counts of this clonotype. This rearrangement joins TRBV19 to TRBJ1-5, with TRBD1 matching over 10 bases. The V and J ends lost 6 bases and 0 bases, in that order; junction bases with no gene match: 14. The length of the CDR3 is 19 residues. Germline V gene lookup returns CDR1 LNHDA and CDR2 SQIVND (reference sequence). In DNA, the CDR3 is TGTGCCAGTAGGCCCTGGAGACAGGGGGCCATCGGTAGCAATCAGCCCCAGCATTTT. This encodes CASRPWRQGAIGSNQPQHF.

This clonotype has ten or more counts. The V gene is TRBV7-9, the J gene TRBJ2-1; D is possibly TRBD1 (5 bases). V lost 1 base to trimming and J lost 7 bases, with 14 bases between them. The V gene's germline CDR1 is SEHNR and CDR2 FQNEAQ (reference sequence). The CDR3 contains 15 residues. The CDR3 loop reads CASSLVQAIVNEQFF. Written as DNA, the CDR3 is TGTGCCAGCAGCTTAGTACAGGCCATTGTGAATGAGCAGTTCTTC.

V gene TRBV19 combines with J gene TRBJ2-3; 8 bases are a match to TRBD1. This CDR3 is built from 14 residues. Germline V lookup: CDR1 LNHDA, CDR2 SQIVND (reference sequence). Losses at the gene ends were 5 bases for V and 5 bases for J; bases not matched to a gene: 6. CDR3 sequence reads: CASSLGQVLDTQYF. As DNA, the CDR3 is TGTGCCAGTAGTCTGGGACAGGTTTTAGATACGCAGTATTTT.

This clonotype was picked up many times. The chain combines TRBV6-1 with TRBJ2-7; TRBD2 agrees at 15 bases. The V segment lost 8 bases and the J segment 3 bases; nucleotides outside the gene matches: 5. This CDR3 is built from 15 residues. Germline CDR1 and CDR2: MNHNS and SASEGT. The CDR3 DNA sequence: TGTGCCAGCGGACAGGGACTAGCGGGGGGCTACGAGCAGTACTTC. This encodes CASGQGLAGGYEQYF.

This clonotype was counted ten times or more. This chain uses TRBV20-1 with TRBJ2-3; D is possibly TRBD1 (6 bases). V was clipped by 5 bases and J by 4 bases, with 22 bases between them. Germline V lookup: CDR1 DFQATT, CDR2 SNEGSKA (reference sequence). The CDR3 spans 16 residues. The CDR3: CSAQPPQGGFADTQYF. In DNA form, the CDR3 reads TGCAGTGCTCAACCCCCACAGGGCGGTTTCGCAGATACGCAGTATTTT.

Worth noting for this clonotype: Since no conserved phenylalanine or tryptophan closes the CDR3, a read error is the likely cause. The chain employs TRBV5-4 and TRBJ2-7; 12 nucleotides line up with TRBD1. With 3 bases clipped from V and 6 bases from J, the junction kept 7 bases outside the gene matches. This CDR3 contains 15 residues. The V gene's germline CDR1 is SGHNT and CDR2 YYREEE (reference sequence). The CDR3 DNA is TGTGCCAGCAGCTCTGGGGACAGGGGGCGACTCGAGCAGTACTAC. It yields the protein CASSSGDRGRLEQYY.

This clonotype was found many times. This chain links TRBV7-9 with TRBJ1-1, with a tentative D call TRBD1 (5 bases). Trimming pared 2 bases from V and 9 bases from J, leaving 16 bases between. CDR1 is SEHNR and CDR2 is FQNEAQ in the germline V gene (reference sequence). This CDR3 comprises 14 residues. This chain's CDR3 is CASSLRRGERKAFF. The CDR3 DNA is TGTGCCAGCAGCTTAAGAAGGGGAGAGAGAAAAGCTTTCTTT.

This clonotype turned up a few times. The CDR3 bases are TGCAGCGTCCCCGGGACTAGCACTGAGCAGTTCTTC. Its translation is CSVPGTSTEQFF. The chain links TRBV29-1 to TRBJ2-1; 9 nucleotides match TRBD2. There are 12 residues in the CDR3. Trimming at V came to 6 bases and at J to 9 bases, leaving 6 bases not matched to a gene. CDR1 is SQVTM, CDR2 ANQGSEA, per germline.

This clonotype was detected ten times or more. The chain joins TRBV18 to TRBJ1-1; 10 bases line up with TRBD1. With 3 bases clipped from V and 5 bases from J, the junction kept 6 bases outside the gene matches. CDR1 and CDR2 (germline): KGHSH, LQKENI. The CDR3 length is 15 residues. The CDR3 region is CASSPRQGAGTEAFF. CDR3 coding DNA: TGTGCCAGCTCACCGCGACAGGGGGCGGGGACTGAAGCTTTCTTT.

Comments on this clonotype: This may stem from a read error, because a much larger clone lies one nucleotide away. V usage is TRBV7-2 and J usage is TRBJ2-1; D is ambiguous. Trimming took 11 bases from V and 1 from J, leaving 9 bases between them. The CDR3 is made up of 12 amino acids. Germline values: CDR1 SGHTA, CDR2 FQGNSA. CDR3 coding DNA: TGTGCCGCACACATGTCCTACAATGAGCAGTTCTTC. Protein: CAAHMSYNEQFF.

This clonotype was recorded at least ten times. This chain links TRBV25-1 with TRBJ2-3, with 8 bases matching TRBD1. With 3 bases clipped from V and 0 bases from J, the junction kept 2 bases outside the gene matches. Germline V CDR1 and CDR2: MGHDK, SYGVNS. The CDR3 is 15 amino acids. CDR3 nucleotides: TGTGCCAGCAGTGAGGCAGGGGGCAGCACAGATACGCAGTATTTT. Encoded protein: CASSEAGGSTDTQYF.

Notes on this clonotype: Just one base apart from a much larger clone, this may be a read error. This chain uses TRBV4-1 with TRBJ1-2; D is uncertain. Germline CDR1 is MGHRA and CDR2 is YSYEKL. CDR3 length equals 14 residues. CDR3 in amino acids: CASGQEPGVRGYTF. The CDR3, as DNA: TGCGCCAGCGGCCAAGAGCCGGGAGTGAGAGGCTACACCTTC.

This clonotype was counted many times. This chain links TRBV9 with TRBJ1-6; no firm D call. Trimming removed 3 bases from V and 9 bases from J, with 13 bases in between. CDR1 is SGDLS, CDR2 YYNGEE, per germline. CDR3 size: 14 residues. CDR3 nucleotides: TGTGCCAGCAGCGAAGGACCTTTGGGTTCACCCCTCCACTTT. This gives the protein CASSEGPLGSPLHF.

This clonotype was found many times. This chain uses TRBV10-3 with TRBJ2-1, with D hard to call. Between the trimmed V and J ends, which lost 10 bases and 6 bases, there was a span of 16 bases. CDR3 length equals 13 residues. CDR1 and CDR2 (germline): ENHRY, SYGVKD. The CDR3 loop is CATLDITVNEQFF. As DNA, the CDR3 is TGTGCCACTCTCGACATAACGGTCAATGAGCAGTTCTTC.

Ten or more counts support this clonotype. This chain's CDR3 is CSARTGQGARTEAFF. The CDR3 nucleotides read TGCAGTGCTAGAACAGGACAGGGGGCGAGGACTGAAGCTTTCTTT. This chain links TRBV20-1 with TRBJ1-1; 11 bases are shared with TRBD1. The CDR3 has 15 amino acids. V was clipped by 2 bases and J by 5 bases; unmatched bases: 7. Germline V gene sequence: CDR1 DFQATT, CDR2 SNEGSKA (reference sequence).